Here is one TCR beta chain with its context. Measured with immunoSEQ multiplex PCR; TCRdb has only the in-frame clones, and not every one. This table holds just over 300,000 clones, roughly 90% found once. Germline CDR1 reads LGHNA; CDR2 reads YSLEER. V dropped 3 bases and J dropped 4; count of bases not matched to a gene: 9. The CDR3 contains 16 residues. The data belong to a study of blood T cell repertoires in COVID-19. Whole-study context: Researchers got acute and convalescent COVID-19 samples from the United States, Italy and Spain.

The sample was PBMCs or T cells enriched from blood (not recorded which). The rearrangement joins TRBV4-3 to TRBJ2-5; 9 nucleotides align to TRBD2. This TCR derives from a woman in her 40s who had recovered from COVID-19. The CDR3 region is CASSHSTSGNGETQYF. The CDR3 bases are TGCGCCAGCAGCCACTCGACTAGCGGCAATGGAGAGACCCAGTACTTC.